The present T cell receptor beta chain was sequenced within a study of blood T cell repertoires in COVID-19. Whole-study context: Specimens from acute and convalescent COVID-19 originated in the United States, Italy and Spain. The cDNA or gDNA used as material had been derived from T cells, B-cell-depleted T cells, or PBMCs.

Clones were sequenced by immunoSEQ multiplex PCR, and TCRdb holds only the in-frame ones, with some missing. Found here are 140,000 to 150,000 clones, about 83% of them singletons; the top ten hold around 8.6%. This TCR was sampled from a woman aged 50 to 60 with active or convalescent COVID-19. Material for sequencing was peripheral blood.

For the CDR3, the DNA is TGTGCCAGCTCCGGGGAAGTTGTCCAGGGGCGCTCTGGAAACACCATATATTTT. Residues: CASSGEVVQGRSGNTIYF. This chain links TRBV18 with TRBJ1-3, with D possibly being TRBD1 (6 bases). This CDR3 is 18 amino acids long. CDR1 is KGHSH and CDR2 is LQKENI in the germline V gene. Trimming stripped 6 bases from V and 0 bases from J, with 21 bases between.